The T cell receptor (beta chain) described here comes from a study of beta chain features in type 1 diabetes. Study-level background: Summed over all samples, the examined sorted cells came to more than 85 million.

The authors took one heparinised blood draw, averaging approximately 0.12 L, from each donor. It was via CD45RO/CCR7/CD25/CD127/CD95/CD27 that CD4+ naive, central memory, regulatory and stem cell-like memory cells were sorted. This clone was seen only a few times. Its antigen remains unknown. As every portion of the isolated RNA was reverse transcribed, the sequencing read expressed TCRB transcripts. TCRdb's copy holds only in-frame clones and misses some; the assay was immunoSEQ multiplex PCR. Among around 450,000 clones listed, approximately 10% were seen once. Overall study findings and caveats: When Type 1 diabetes patients were examined, their TCRB CDR3s proved moderately but significantly shorter in all four CD4+ subsets.

Trimming at V came to 4 bases and at J to 0 bases, leaving 5 bases not matched to a gene. Germline CDR1 is SGHKS and CDR2 is YYEKEE (reference sequence). The CDR3 is 16 amino acids. The sequence was obtained from a woman aged 18-30 years in good health. Sequenced sample: naive CD4+ T cells from blood. V usage is TRBV5-5 and J usage is TRBJ2-3, with 10 bases aligning to TRBD2. In nucleotides, the CDR3 is TGTGCCAGCAGCCTGGGACTAGCGCTGAGCACAGATACGCAGTATTTT. It encodes CASSLGLALSTDTQYF.